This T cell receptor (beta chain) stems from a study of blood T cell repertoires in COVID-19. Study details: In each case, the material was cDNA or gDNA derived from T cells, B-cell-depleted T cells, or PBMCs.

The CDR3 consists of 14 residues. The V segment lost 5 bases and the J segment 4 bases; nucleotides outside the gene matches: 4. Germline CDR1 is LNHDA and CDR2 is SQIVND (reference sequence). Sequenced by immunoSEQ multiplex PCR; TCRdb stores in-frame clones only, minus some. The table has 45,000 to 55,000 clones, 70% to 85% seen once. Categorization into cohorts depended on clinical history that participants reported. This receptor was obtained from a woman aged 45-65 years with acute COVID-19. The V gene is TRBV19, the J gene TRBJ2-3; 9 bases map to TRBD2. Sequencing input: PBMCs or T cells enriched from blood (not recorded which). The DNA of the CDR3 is TGTGCCAGTAGTTCGGGACTAGCCCCAGATACGCAGTATTTT. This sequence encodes CASSSGLAPDTQYF.